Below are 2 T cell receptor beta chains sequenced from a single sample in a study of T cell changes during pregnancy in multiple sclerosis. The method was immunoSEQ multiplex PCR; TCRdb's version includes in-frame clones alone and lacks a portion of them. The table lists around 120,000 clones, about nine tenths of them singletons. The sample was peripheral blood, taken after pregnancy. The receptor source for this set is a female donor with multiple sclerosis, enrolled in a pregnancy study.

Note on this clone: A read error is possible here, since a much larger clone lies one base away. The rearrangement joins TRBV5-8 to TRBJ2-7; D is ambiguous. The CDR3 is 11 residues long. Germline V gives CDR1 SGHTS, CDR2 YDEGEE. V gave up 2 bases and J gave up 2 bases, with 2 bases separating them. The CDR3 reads CASSFAYEQYF. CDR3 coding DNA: TGTGCCAGCAGCTTCGCCTACGAGCAGTACTTC.

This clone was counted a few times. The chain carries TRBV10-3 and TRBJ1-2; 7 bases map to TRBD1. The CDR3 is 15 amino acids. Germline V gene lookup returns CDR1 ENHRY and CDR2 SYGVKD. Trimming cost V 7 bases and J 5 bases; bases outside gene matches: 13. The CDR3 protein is CAIKGQRINQYGYTF. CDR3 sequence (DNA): TGTGCCATCAAGGGACAGCGGATAAACCAGTATGGCTACACCTTC.